The next 17 T cell receptor beta chains were all read from a single sample in a study of T cells in Graves' hyperthyroidism and ophthalmopathy. RNA transcripts provided the source from which TCR beta CDR3 regions were amplified. A set of HTBI primers served as the primers for a first-round RT-PCR of the TCR CDR3. TCRdb re-called the multiplex PCR reads through MiXCR, storing one row per CDR3 protein. The top ten clones hold around a third of a sample with hundreds of thousands of distinct CDR3 sequences, 20% to 25% of them seen once. The sample taken for sequencing was blood. These receptors were taken from a man aged 30-40 years with Graves' ophthalmopathy.

CDR3 sequence (DNA): TGCGCCAGCAGCTTGGGCGGACTAGCGGGAGGGCCGGATACGCAGTATTTT. It translates to CASSLGGLAGGPDTQYF. V is TRBV5-1 and J is TRBJ2-3; 15 bases agree with TRBD2. Germline V gene lookup returns CDR1 SGHRS and CDR2 YFSETQ. The V and J ends lost 0 bases and 6 bases, in that order; junction bases with no gene match: 5. This CDR3 has 17 residues.

This clonotype was seen more than once but under ten times. The chain combines TRBV7-2 with TRBJ2-6; D remains ambiguous. V dropped 0 bases and J dropped 0 bases, with 9 bases sitting between them. CDR1 is SGHTA, CDR2 FQGNSA, per germline. The CDR3 loop spans 17 amino acids. The CDR3 loop reads CASSLASARSGANVLTF. The CDR3 bases are TGTGCCAGCAGCTTAGCTTCTGCCCGCTCTGGGGCCAACGTCCTGACTTTC.

At least ten counts were recorded for this clonotype. The chain couples TRBV30 to TRBJ1-1; no firm D call. The length of the CDR3 is 14 residues. Germline loops: CDR1 GTSNPN, CDR2 SVGIG (reference sequence). The V end lost 0 bases, the J end lost 1 base, and 9 bases lay between the germline ends. Written as DNA, the CDR3 is TGTGCCTGGAGTGTAGCCAGGAGGAACACTGAAGCTTTCTTT. This codes for CAWSVARRNTEAFF.

This clonotype was found many times. The CDR3 loop is CSARDLSGGVNRGYTF. The CDR3 DNA sequence: TGCAGTGCTAGAGATCTCTCGGGGGGCGTAAATAGGGGCTACACCTTC. This rearrangement joins TRBV20-1 to TRBJ1-2; D possibly corresponds to TRBD1 (6 bases). V was cut by 0 bases and J by 8 bases, with 22 bases left in between. Germline loops: CDR1 DFQATT, CDR2 SNEGSKA (reference sequence). This CDR3 comprises 16 residues.

This clonotype was detected ten times or more. The chain couples TRBV3-1 to TRBJ1-4; D gene unclear. Germline values: CDR1 LGHDT, CDR2 YNNKEL (reference sequence). V was clipped by 0 bases and J by 10 bases, with 18 bases between them. The CDR3 spans 16 residues. The CDR3 spells CASSQDPRWGTRKLFF. DNA for the CDR3: TGTGCCAGCAGCCAAGACCCTCGGTGGGGAACCCGAAAACTGTTTTTT.

The V call is TRBV4-1, the J call TRBJ2-3; TRBD1 or TRBD2 may be the D gene (6 bases each). Trimming took off 0 bases at V and 6 bases at J, with 16 bases between the two ends. The CDR3 is made up of 16 amino acids. Germline CDR1 and CDR2: MGHRA and YSYEKL. The CDR3 coding sequence is TGCGCCAGCAGCCAAGATTTCCGGGGGCGCTTTGATACGCAGTATTTT. This sequence encodes CASSQDFRGRFDTQYF.

The chain couples TRBV30 to TRBJ1-6, with TRBD1 identical over 8 bases. Germline lookup yields CDR1 GTSNPN and CDR2 SVGIG (reference sequence). The length of the CDR3 is 15 residues. CDR3 in DNA: TGTTTGACCTGTATACCGGGACAGGAGGATTCACCCCTCCACTTT. Protein: CLTCIPGQEDSPLHF.

Only one count was recorded for this clonotype. The V call is TRBV28, the J call TRBJ2-5, with 8 positions matching TRBD2. The ends lost 3 bases at V and 1 base at J; junction bases unmatched: 10. Germline V gene data show CDR1 as MDHEN and CDR2 as SYDVKM. This CDR3 is built from 17 residues. The CDR3 region has the DNA TGTGCCAGCAGTTTGGGGCGGGGGGCGCTGTCCCAAGAGACCCAGTACTTC. As protein: CASSLGRGALSQETQYF.

This clonotype showed up just a few times. This chain uses TRBV20-1 with TRBJ2-7; D may be TRBD2 (6 bases). V shed 0 bases and J shed 0 bases, with 9 bases lying between them. CDR1 is DFQATT and CDR2 is SNEGSKA in the germline V gene (reference sequence). This CDR3 contains 14 residues. The CDR3 here is CSARDRLDSYEQYF. Here the CDR3 DNA reads TGCAGTGCTAGAGACCGACTAGACTCCTACGAGCAGTACTTC.

This clonotype was detected only a few times. The chain uses TRBV5-1 and TRBJ2-2; tentatively, D is TRBD1 (6 bases). The V end lost 0 bases, the J end lost 4 bases, and 10 bases lay between the germline ends. Germline CDR1 is SGHRS and CDR2 is YFSETQ. This CDR3 spans 15 amino acids. DNA for the CDR3: TGCGCCAGCAGCTTGGCCCACAGGGCCACCGGGGAGCTGTTTTTT. It codes for CASSLAHRATGELFF.

The sample holds many counts of this clonotype. CDR3 loop: CATSDSGSGGGETQYF. DNA for the CDR3: TGTGCCACCAGCGACAGCGGGAGCGGGGGGGGAGAGACCCAGTACTTC. The J gene is TRBJ2-5, the V gene TRBV24-1; 10 bases are shared with TRBD2. This CDR3 is built from 16 residues. Germline assignment: CDR1 KGHDR and CDR2 SFDVKD. V lost 7 bases and J lost 4; bases outside the gene matches: 11.

This clonotype came up many times. V is TRBV20-1 and J is TRBJ1-2; TRBD1 is a possible D gene (6 bases). The V end lost 3 bases, the J end lost 4 bases, and 12 bases lay between the germline ends. Per the germline V gene, CDR1 is DFQATT and CDR2 is SNEGSKA (reference sequence). There are 13 residues in the CDR3. The CDR3 sequence is CSASLGGIYGYTF. In DNA, the CDR3 is TGCAGTGCTAGTTTGGGGGGCATCTATGGCTACACCTTC.

The chain employs TRBV24-1 and TRBJ1-1, with D uncertain. The germline V and J ends were trimmed by 7 bases and 5 bases, with 13 bases remaining between them. In germline, CDR1 is KGHDR, CDR2 SFDVKD. The CDR3 totals 13 residues. Here the CDR3 reads CATRGLVGTEAFF. The CDR3 DNA is TGTGCCACCAGGGGCCTCGTGGGGACTGAAGCTTTCTTT.

The chain has TRBV20-1 and TRBJ2-3, with TRBD1 identical over 10 bases. This CDR3 region has 14 residues. V lost 6 bases and J lost 0; bases outside the gene matches: 3. Germline CDR1 and CDR2: DFQATT and SNEGSKA (reference sequence). The CDR3 DNA reads TGCAGTGCACGGACAGGGGGAAGCACAGATACGCAGTATTTT. It specifies CSARTGGSTDTQYF.

This clonotype showed up just a few times. This chain uses TRBV18 with TRBJ2-2; 8 bases match TRBD1. The J segment lost 6 bases and the V segment lost 2 bases, leaving 8 bases of the junction unmatched. The CDR3 runs 16 residues. Germline loops: CDR1 KGHSH, CDR2 LQKENI. The CDR3 loop reads CASSPVDRVLSGELFF. The CDR3 DNA reads as TGTGCCAGCTCACCAGTGGACAGGGTTCTTTCCGGGGAGCTGTTTTTT.

This clonotype was detected a few times. The V call is TRBV14, the J call TRBJ2-7, with D uncertain. Germline-derived CDR1 and CDR2 are SGHDN and FVKESK. This CDR3 region has 11 residues. The V end lost 4 bases, the J end lost 8 bases, and 9 bases lay between the germline ends. Here the CDR3 reads CASSPGRKQYF. The CDR3 region has the DNA TGTGCCAGCAGCCCCGGACGCAAGCAGTACTTC. Complete variable domain (other parts from reference TRBV14 and TRBJ2-7): EAGVTQFPSHSVIEKGQTVTLRCDPISGHDNLYWYRRVMGKEIKFLLHFVKESKQDESGMPNNRFLAERTGGTYSTLKVQPAELEDSGVYFCASSPGRKQYFGPGTRLTVT.

The V call is TRBV20-1, the J call TRBJ2-3; 12 bases fit TRBD2. This CDR3 has 17 amino acids. V lost 3 bases to trimming and J lost 0 bases; unmatched junction nucleotides: 7. The germline gives CDR1 DFQATT, CDR2 SNEGSKA (reference sequence). CDR3 nucleotides: TGCAGTGCTAGGGGGGGGACTAGCGGGTCTAGCACAGATACGCAGTATTTT. Amino acid sequence: CSARGGTSGSSTDTQYF.